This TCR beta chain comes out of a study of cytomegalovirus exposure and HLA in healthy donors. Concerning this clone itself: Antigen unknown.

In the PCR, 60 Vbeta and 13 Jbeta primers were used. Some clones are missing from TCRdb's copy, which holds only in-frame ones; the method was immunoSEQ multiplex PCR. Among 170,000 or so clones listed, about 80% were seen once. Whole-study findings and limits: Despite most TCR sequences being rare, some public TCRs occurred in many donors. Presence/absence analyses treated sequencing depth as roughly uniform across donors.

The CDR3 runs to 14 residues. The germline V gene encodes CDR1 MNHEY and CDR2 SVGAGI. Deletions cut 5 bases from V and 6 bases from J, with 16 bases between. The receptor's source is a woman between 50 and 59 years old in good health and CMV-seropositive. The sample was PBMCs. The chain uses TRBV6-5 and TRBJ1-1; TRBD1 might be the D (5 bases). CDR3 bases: TGTGCCAGCAGTGACAGATTCAGACTGGCTGAAGCTTTCTTT. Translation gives CASSDRFRLAEAFF.